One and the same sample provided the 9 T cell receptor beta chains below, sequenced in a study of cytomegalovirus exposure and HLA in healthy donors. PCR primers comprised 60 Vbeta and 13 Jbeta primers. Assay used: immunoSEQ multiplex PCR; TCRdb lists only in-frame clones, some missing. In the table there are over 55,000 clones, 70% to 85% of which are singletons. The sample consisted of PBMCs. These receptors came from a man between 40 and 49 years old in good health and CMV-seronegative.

The CDR3 nucleotides are TGTGCCACCAGCAGAGATGCCACAGGGGGCGGGCAGCCCCAGCATTTT. Its protein is CATSRDATGGGQPQHF. This chain links TRBV15 with TRBJ1-5; 9 bases match TRBD1. This CDR3 contains 16 residues. The V gene end was trimmed by 0 bases and the J gene end by 7 bases; junction bases not matched to a gene: 7. Germline CDR1 reads LNHNV; CDR2 reads YYDKDF (reference sequence).

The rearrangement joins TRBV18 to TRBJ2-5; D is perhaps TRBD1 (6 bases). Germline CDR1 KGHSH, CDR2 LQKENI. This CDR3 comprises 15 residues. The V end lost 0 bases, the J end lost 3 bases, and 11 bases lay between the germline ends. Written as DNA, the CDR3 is TGTGCCAGCTCACCACCTTGGGACACCAAAGAGACCCAGTACTTC. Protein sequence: CASSPPWDTKETQYF. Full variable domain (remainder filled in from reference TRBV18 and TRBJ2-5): NAGVMQNPRHLVRRRGQEARLRCSPMKGHSHVYWYRQLPEEGLKFMVYLQKENIIDESGMPKERFSAEFPKEGPSILRIQQVVRGDSAAYFCASSPPWDTKETQYFGPGTRLLVL.

CDR3 amino acids: CASSQTRGISTDTQYF. As DNA, the CDR3 is TGTGCCAGCAGCCAGACTAGAGGAATTAGCACAGATACGCAGTATTTT. V is TRBV11-3 and J is TRBJ2-3, with D possibly TRBD2 on 6 matching bases. V shed 5 bases and J shed 0 bases, with 15 bases lying between them. Per the germline V gene, CDR1 is SGHNT and CDR2 is YENEEA. The CDR3 length is 16 residues.

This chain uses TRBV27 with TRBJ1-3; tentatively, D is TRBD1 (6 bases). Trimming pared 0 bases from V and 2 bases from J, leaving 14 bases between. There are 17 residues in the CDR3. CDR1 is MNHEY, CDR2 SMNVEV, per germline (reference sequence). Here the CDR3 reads CASSLSPGAQPGNTIYF. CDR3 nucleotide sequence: TGTGCCAGCAGTTTATCGCCAGGGGCTCAGCCTGGAAACACCATATATTTT.

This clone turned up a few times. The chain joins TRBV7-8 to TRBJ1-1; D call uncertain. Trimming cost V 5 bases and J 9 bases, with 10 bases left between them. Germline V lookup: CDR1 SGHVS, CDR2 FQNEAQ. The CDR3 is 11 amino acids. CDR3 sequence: CASSPGRKAFF. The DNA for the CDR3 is TGTGCCAGCAGCCCCGGGAGGAAAGCTTTCTTT. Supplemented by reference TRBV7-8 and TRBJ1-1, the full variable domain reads GAGVSQSPRYKVAKRGQDVALRCDPISGHVSLFWYQQALGQGPEFLTYFQNEAQLDKSGLPSDRFFAERPEGSVSTLKIQRTQQEDSAVYLCASSPGRKAFFGQGTRLTVV.

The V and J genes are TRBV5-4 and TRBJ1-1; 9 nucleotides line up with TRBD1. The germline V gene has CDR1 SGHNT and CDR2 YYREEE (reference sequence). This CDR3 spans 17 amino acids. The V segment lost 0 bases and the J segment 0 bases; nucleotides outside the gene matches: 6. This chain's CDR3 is CASSLGGGQGMNTEAFF. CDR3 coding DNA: TGTGCCAGCAGCTTGGGGGGTGGACAGGGGATGAACACTGAAGCTTTCTTT.

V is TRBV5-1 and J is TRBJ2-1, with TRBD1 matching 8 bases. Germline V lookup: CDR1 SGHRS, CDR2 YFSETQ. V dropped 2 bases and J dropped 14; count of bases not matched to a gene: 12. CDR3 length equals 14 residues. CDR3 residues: CASSLSVQGAEEFF. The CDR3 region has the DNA TGCGCCAGCAGCTTATCTGTTCAGGGGGCCGAGGAGTTCTTC.

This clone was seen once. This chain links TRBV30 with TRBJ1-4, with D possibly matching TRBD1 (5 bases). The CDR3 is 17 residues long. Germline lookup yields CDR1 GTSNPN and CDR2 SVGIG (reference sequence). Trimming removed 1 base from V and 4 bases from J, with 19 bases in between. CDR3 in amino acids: CAWSGLVWGTDNEKLFF. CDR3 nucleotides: TGTGCCTGGAGTGGGCTTGTGTGGGGCACAGATAATGAAAAACTGTTTTTT.

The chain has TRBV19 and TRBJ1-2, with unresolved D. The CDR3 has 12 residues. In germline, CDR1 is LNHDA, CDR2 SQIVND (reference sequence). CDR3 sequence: CADRPGDYGYTF. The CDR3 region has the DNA TGTGCAGATAGGCCCGGGGACTATGGCTACACCTTC. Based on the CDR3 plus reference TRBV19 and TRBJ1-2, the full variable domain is DGGITQSPKYLFRKEGQNVTLSCEQNLNHDAMYWYRQDPGQGLRLIYYSQIVNDFQKGDIAEGYSVSREKKESFPLTVTSAQKNPTAFYLCADRPGDYGYTFGSGTRLTVV.